What follows describes a single TCR beta chain. The data stem from a study of blood T cell repertoires in COVID-19. About the study: Donors in the United States, Italy and Spain gave samples during acute or convalescent COVID-19. The cDNA or gDNA used as material had been derived from T cells, B-cell-depleted T cells, or PBMCs.

The CDR3 has 15 residues. V lost 5 bases to trimming and J lost 5 bases; unmatched junction nucleotides: 8. The germline gives CDR1 SGHTA, CDR2 FQGTGA. Source study methods: Cell counts per sample came from amplifying reference gene primers. Assay used: immunoSEQ multiplex PCR; TCRdb lists only in-frame clones, some missing. Clonal size and the V and J genes are those of that table, whereas D and trimming came from the DNA. Here the sample spans 150,000 or so clones, around 83% being singletons. Seattle enrolled patients during active infection and tracked them longitudinally. Sequencing was carried out using peripheral blood. The chain carries TRBV7-3 and TRBJ2-2; 7 nucleotides line up with TRBD2. The sequence was obtained from a woman between 55 and 75 years old with COVID-19, enrolled during active disease. The CDR3 here is CASSPGLVSTGELFF. The DNA for the CDR3 is TGTGCCAGCAGCCCCGGACTAGTTAGTACCGGGGAGCTGTTTTTT.